This T cell receptor (beta chain) was retrieved from a study of somatic mutations in cytotoxic T cells in rheumatoid arthritis. The table came from immunoSEQ multiplex PCR; TCRdb's copy has only in-frame clones and leaves some out. Among 10,000 to 12,000 clones listed, over 75% were seen once. Sequenced material: CD8+ T cells sorted from blood. The receptor comes from a man aged 50 to 59 in good health.

Here the CDR3 reads CSVGQNNQPQHF. CDR3 nucleotides: TGCAGCGTTGGACAGAACAATCAGCCCCAGCATTTT. The chain combines TRBV29-1 with TRBJ1-5; D might be TRBD1 (5 bases). Per the germline V gene, CDR1 is SQVTM and CDR2 is ANQGSEA. Trimming left V 4 bases short and J 3 bases short, with 7 bases between. The CDR3 contains 12 residues. The full variable domain, with the rest looked up from reference TRBV29-1 and TRBJ1-5, is SAVISQKPSRDICQRGTSLTIQCQVDSQVTMMFWYRQQPGQSLTLIATANQGSEATYESGFVIDKFPISRPNLTFSTLTVSNMSPEDSSIYLCSVGQNNQPQHFGDGTRLSIL.